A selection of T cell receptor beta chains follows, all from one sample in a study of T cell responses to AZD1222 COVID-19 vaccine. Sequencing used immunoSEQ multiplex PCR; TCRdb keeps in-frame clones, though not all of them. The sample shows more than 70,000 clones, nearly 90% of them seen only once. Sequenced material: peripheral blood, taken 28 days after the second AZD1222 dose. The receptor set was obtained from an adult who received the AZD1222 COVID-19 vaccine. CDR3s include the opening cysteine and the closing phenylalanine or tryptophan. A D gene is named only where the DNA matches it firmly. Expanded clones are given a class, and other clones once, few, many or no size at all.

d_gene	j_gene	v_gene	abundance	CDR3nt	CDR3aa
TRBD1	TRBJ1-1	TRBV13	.	TGTGCCAGCAGCACCCGACAGGGGCTGAACACTGAAGCTTTCTTT	CASSTRQGLNTEAFF
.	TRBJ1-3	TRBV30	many	TGTGTGGTAGTCTCTGGAAACACCATATATTTT	CVVVSGNTIYF
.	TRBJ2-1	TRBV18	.	TGTGCCAGCTCACCGGCTGCGTCCTACAATGAGCAGTTCTTC	CASSPAASYNEQFF
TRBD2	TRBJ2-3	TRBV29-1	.	TGCAGCGTTCACTCGGCGGGAGAGTCAGATACGCAGTATTTT	CSVHSAGESDTQYF
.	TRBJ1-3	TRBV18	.	TGTGCCAGCTCAGGGGGCGCCGTCTCTGGAAACACCATATATTTT	CASSGGAVSGNTIYF
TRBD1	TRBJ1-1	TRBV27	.	TGTGCCAGCAGCCGGGTGACAGGGAGTAGGGCTGAAGCTTTCTTT	CASSRVTGSRAEAFF
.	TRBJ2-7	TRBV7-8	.	TGTGCCAGCAGTCATCCAAACAGGGACGAGCAGTACTTC	CASSHPNRDEQYF
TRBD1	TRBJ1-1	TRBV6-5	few	TGTGCCAGCAGTTCGGGACAGGGGGCCGTAACTGAAGCTTTCTTT	CASSSGQGAVTEAFF
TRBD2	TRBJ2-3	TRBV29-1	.	TGCAGCGTCAACGGACTAGTGCGCACAGATACGCAGTATTTT	CSVNGLVRTDTQYF
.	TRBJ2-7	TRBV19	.	TGTGCCAGTAGTAAGGCTTATTCCGGGGGAGTCGTCGGGTACGAGCAGTACTTC	CASSKAYSGGVVGYEQYF
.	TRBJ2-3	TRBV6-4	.	TGTGCCAGCAGTAAAGATGGCCGGTTCACAGATACGCAGTATTTT	CASSKDGRFTDTQYF
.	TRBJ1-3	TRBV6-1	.	TGTGCCAGCAGTGCTGCTAGGACAGCCTCTGGAAACACCATATATTTT	CASSAARTASGNTIYF
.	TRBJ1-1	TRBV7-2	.	TGTGCCAGCAGCTCAGGTGGAGGGGTGAACACTGAAGCTTTCTTT	CASSSGGGVNTEAFF
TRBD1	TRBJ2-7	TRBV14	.	TGTGCCAGCAGTTTTTTGCCCACCGGGACAGGAACCTACGAGCAGTACTTC	CASSFLPTGTGTYEQYF
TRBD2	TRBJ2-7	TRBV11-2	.	TGTGCCAGCAGCTTAGTAAGGGGAGCGGGAGCGTACGAGCAGTACTTC	CASSLVRGAGAYEQYF
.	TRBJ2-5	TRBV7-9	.	TGTGCCAGCAGCTTCCGGACTGTCCAAGAGACCCAGTACTTC	CASSFRTVQETQYF
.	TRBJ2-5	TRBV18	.	TGTGCCAGCTCACCACAACAAGAGACCCAGTACTTC	CASSPQQETQYF
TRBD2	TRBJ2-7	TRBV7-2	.	TGTGCCAGCAGGGGGGGACTAGCGGGAGAGGGCTCCTACGAGCAGTACTTC	CASRGGLAGEGSYEQYF
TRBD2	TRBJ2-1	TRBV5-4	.	TGTGCCAGCAGGCGGCGGGGGCTCACTAGCGGGATTGATGAGCAGTTCTTC	CASRRRGLTSGIDEQFF
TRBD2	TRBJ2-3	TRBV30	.	TGTGCCCTGGGGGGGGGCACAGATACGCAGTATTTT	CALGGGTDTQYF
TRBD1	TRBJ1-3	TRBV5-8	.	TGTGCCAGCAGCTTGAGGGGGCTAACTGGAAACACCATATATTTT	CASSLRGLTGNTIYF
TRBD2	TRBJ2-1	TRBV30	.	TGTGCCCTCGGGCTAGCGGGAGCGGGTGAGCAGTTCTTC	CALGLAGAGEQFF
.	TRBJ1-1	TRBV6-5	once	TGTGCCAGCACTTCAGAGAAGAACACTGAAGCTTTCTTT	CASTSEKNTEAFF
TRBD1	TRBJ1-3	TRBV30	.	TGTGCCGTAACAGGGGGCGTAAGGGGAAACACCATATATTTT	CAVTGGVRGNTIYF
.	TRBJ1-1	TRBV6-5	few	TGTGCCAGCAGGCTACAGGTGAACACTGAAGCTTTCTTT	CASRLQVNTEAFF
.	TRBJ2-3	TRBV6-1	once	TGTGCCAGCAGTGAAAGGGGCGGGACTAGCACAGATACGCAGTATTTT	CASSERGGTSTDTQYF
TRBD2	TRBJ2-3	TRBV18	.	TGTGCCAGCTCACCAGTACTAGCGGTTGGGGCGACAGATACGCAGTATTTT	CASSPVLAVGATDTQYF
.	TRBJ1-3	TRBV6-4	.	TGTGCCAGCCCTGTTTTTGTCACCATATATTTT	CASPVFVTIYF
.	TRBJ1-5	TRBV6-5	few	TGTGCCAGCAGTCCCCGCGGCAGGGGCAATCAGCCCCAGCATTTT	CASSPRGRGNQPQHF
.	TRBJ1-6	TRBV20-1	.	TGCAGTGCTAGTCTACAGCCAGGGGCTAATAATTCACCCCTCCACTTT	CSASLQPGANNSPLHF
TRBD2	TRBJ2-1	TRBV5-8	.	TGTGCCAGCAGCTTGGCCCTAGCGGGAACGTTGTACAATGAGCAGTTCTTC	CASSLALAGTLYNEQFF
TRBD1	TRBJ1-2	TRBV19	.	TGTGCCAGTAGTGCGGGACAGGGTGGCTATGGCTACACCTTC	CASSAGQGGYGYTF
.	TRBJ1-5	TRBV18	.	TGTGCCAGCTCACCGGACAGCACTCAGCCCCAGCATTTT	CASSPDSTQPQHF
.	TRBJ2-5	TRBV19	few	TGTGCCAGTAGTAACCTACAGGGACAAGAGACCCAGTACTTC	CASSNLQGQETQYF
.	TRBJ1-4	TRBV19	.	TGTGCCAGTACACCTGCAGCAGGGTGGGGTGAAAAACTGTTTTTT	CASTPAAGWGEKLFF
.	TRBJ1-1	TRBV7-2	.	TGTGCCAGCAGCACCGGACAGCCGAACACTGAAGCTTTCTTT	CASSTGQPNTEAFF
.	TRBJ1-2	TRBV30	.	TGTGCCTGGACCGAGGGGGGGGCAGGCTACACCTTC	CAWTEGGAGYTF
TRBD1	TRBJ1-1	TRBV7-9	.	TGTGCCAGCAGCATCGGACAGGGAGACACTGAAGCTTTCTTT	CASSIGQGDTEAFF
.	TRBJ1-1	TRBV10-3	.	TGTGCCATCAGTGAGTCCGCGGATTTGAACACTGAAGCTTTCTTT	CAISESADLNTEAFF
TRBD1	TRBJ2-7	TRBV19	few	TGTGCCAGTAGCCTCCAGGGGGCGCGTTACGAGCAGTACTTC	CASSLQGARYEQYF
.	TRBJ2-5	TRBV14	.	TGTGCCAGCAGGGGGAAGTCGGGGGAGACCCAGTACTTC	CASRGKSGETQYF
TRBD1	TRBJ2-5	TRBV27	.	TGTGCCAGCAGTCGAGAACAGGGACAGGGTAGGGAGACCCAGTACTTC	CASSREQGQGRETQYF
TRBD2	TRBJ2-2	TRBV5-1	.	TGCGCCAGCAGCTCGTCACTAGCGGGAGGGCCCGGGGAGCTGTTTTTT	CASSSSLAGGPGELFF
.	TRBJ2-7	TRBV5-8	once	TGTGCCAGCAGCTTGAGTATCCGGGAGCAGTACTTC	CASSLSIREQYF
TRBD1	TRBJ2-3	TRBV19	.	TGTGCCAGTAGTTTCGACAGGGTTGGCACAGATACGCAGTATTTT	CASSFDRVGTDTQYF
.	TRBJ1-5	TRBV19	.	TGTGCCAGTAGGGATAGCAATCAGCCCCAGCATTTT	CASRDSNQPQHF
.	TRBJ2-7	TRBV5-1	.	TGCGCCAGCAGCTTGGCCAGGGCCGCAACCTACGAGCAGTACTTC	CASSLARAATYEQYF
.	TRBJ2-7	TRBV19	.	TGTGCCAGTAGTGCCCAGGGTCGGCTAACCTACGAGCAGTACTTC	CASSAQGRLTYEQYF
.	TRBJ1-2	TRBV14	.	TGTGCCAGCAGCCAAGATGGGGGATATTCGGACTATGGCTACACCTTC	CASSQDGGYSDYGYTF
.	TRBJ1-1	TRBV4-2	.	TGTGCCAGCAGCCAAGACCGGCCGGGGAACACTGAAGCTTTCTTT	CASSQDRPGNTEAFF
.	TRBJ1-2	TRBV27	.	TGTGCCAGCAGCAAAGGGACGGGCTATGGCTACACCTTC	CASSKGTGYGYTF
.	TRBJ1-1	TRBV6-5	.	TGTGCCAGCAGGCGCCATTCTGAAGCTTTCTTT	CASRRHSEAFF